Sequencing of this T cell receptor (beta chain) was carried out in a study of blood T cell repertoires in COVID-19. For the study at large: Sources were T cells, B-cell-depleted T cells, or PBMCs; the material itself was cDNA or gDNA.

Notes on this clone: Other DNA sequences from this sample encode an identical CDR3 as well.

Original processing notes: Using reference gene primer amplification, nucleated cell counts were estimated. The method was immunoSEQ multiplex PCR; TCRdb's version includes in-frame clones alone and lacks a portion of them. V, J and clone size derive from that table, while D and trimming were established from the DNA sequence. This table has 250,000 to 300,000 clones, roughly 80% appearing once. Germline V gene data show CDR1 as KGHSH and CDR2 as LQKENI. V lost 6 bases, J lost 4 bases, and 9 bases lay in between. The CDR3 sequence is 13 residues long. V and J are TRBV18 and TRBJ2-2; TRBD1 might be the D (5 bases). The receptor was isolated from a man between 60 and 75 years old who had recovered from COVID-19. Sequencing was carried out using peripheral blood. The CDR3 coding sequence is TGTGCCAGCTCCCCCCAGGGCACCGGGGAGCTGTTTTTT. This sequence encodes CASSPQGTGELFF.